This T cell receptor beta chain was profiled in a study of T cell repertoires in cytomegalovirus infection. Per germline, CDR1 DFQATT and CDR2 SNEGSKA (reference sequence). V lost 6 bases, J lost 4 bases, and 14 bases stayed unmatched. The CDR3 is made up of 16 amino acids. The sample holds many counts of this clonotype. Each CDR3 protein is one row after TCRdb ran MiXCR on the reads. The sample lists approximately 140,000 distinct CDR3 sequences; 5.5% to 8% were seen once. This clonotype was sampled from a human donor in good health (CMV status not recorded). Some clones in this sample may be carry-over from other donors' samples. The sample comprised PBMCs. This chain uses TRBV20-1 with TRBJ2-3; 9 nucleotides agree with TRBD2. The CDR3 loop reads CSARDSWRGGPDTQYF. The CDR3 DNA follows: TGCAGTGCACGAGACTCCTGGCGGGGGGGCCCAGATACGCAGTATTTT.